This T cell receptor beta chain was sequenced during a study of blood T cells in healthy people across ages. The CDR3 has 14 residues. Per the germline V gene, CDR1 is SGHRS and CDR2 is YFSETQ. Through a sample-barcoded 5' primer and a J-beta primer mix, a second PCR was run for about 6 to 11 cycles. TCRdb processed the 5' RACE reads anew with MiXCR; each CDR3 protein has one entry. The sample holds 750,000 to 1,000,000 distinct CDR3 sequences, 25% to 30% seen once. Separately, the same data were catalogued under a study of T cells of mothers and their children.

The clonotype was recovered from a woman in her forties in good health. The V and J genes are TRBV5-1 and TRBJ2-4; tentative D call: TRBD1 (5 bases). The J call could be wrong; TRBJ2-7 is a better fit for the DNA end. Sequences were obtained from blood. The CDR3 nucleotides are TGCGCCAGCAGCTTGGGACAGACCTTCTACGAGCAGTACTTC. Translated: CASSLGQTFYEQYF.